These 27 T cell receptor beta chains were all obtained from the same sample, sequenced in a study of T cells in Graves' hyperthyroidism and ophthalmopathy. The TCR beta CDR3 regions underwent amplification using RNA transcripts as the source. An initial round of RT-PCR targeting the TCR CDR3 relied on the HTBI primer set. MiXCR was run by TCRdb on the multiplex PCR reads, yielding one entry per CDR3 protein. Altogether approximately 610,000 distinct CDR3 sequences are present, roughly 15% being singletons, with the ten largest covering around 4.5%. The sample consisted of blood. The receptor set was obtained from a woman between 40 and 50 years old with Graves' ophthalmopathy.

This clonotype was detected ten times or more. This chain links TRBV20-1 with TRBJ2-7, with a tentative D call TRBD2 (7 bases). Per germline, CDR1 DFQATT and CDR2 SNEGSKA (reference sequence). Trimming took off 0 bases at V and 7 bases at J, with 19 bases between the two ends. This CDR3 has 15 amino acids. The CDR3 nucleotides read TGCAGTGCTAGAGATTGGGGGGGCCTCGGGGAAGAGCAGTACTTC. It is translated as CSARDWGGLGEEQYF.

This clonotype was seen at least ten times. A much larger clone is a single base away; this may be a read error. This rearrangement joins TRBV28 to TRBJ2-5; D is possibly TRBD1 (6 bases). Germline V gives CDR1 MDHEN, CDR2 SYDVKM. This CDR3 comprises 14 residues. Trimming removed 4 bases from V and 4 bases from J, with 13 bases in between. This CDR3 is CASSSGQLRETQYF. CDR3 nucleotides: TGTGCCAGCAGTTCCGGACAGTTACGAGAGACCCAGTACTTC.

Only a few counts were recorded for this clonotype. V and J are TRBV12-5 and TRBJ2-2; D unclear. V was shortened by 5 bases and J by 3 bases, with 4 bases between the two germline ends. The CDR3 length is 12 residues. Germline CDR1 reads LGHNT; CDR2 reads FRNRAP. CDR3 loop: CASGTHTGELFF. CDR3 bases: TGTGCTAGTGGTACCCACACCGGGGAGCTGTTTTTT.

Concerning this clonotype: A read error is possible here, since a much larger clone lies one base away. No conserved phenylalanine or tryptophan is present at the end of the CDR3, so a read error is the likely explanation. The rearrangement joins TRBV10-3 to TRBJ2-2; the match to TRBD2 covers 9 bases. Germline CDR1 ENHRY, CDR2 SYGVKD. The junction had 1 base not matched to a gene; V was cut back by 4 bases and J by 7 bases. CDR3 length: 13 residues. The CDR3 is CAISGLADGELFS. The CDR3 coding sequence is TGTGCCATCAGTGGACTAGCGGACGGGGAGCTGTTTTCT.

This clonotype was seen at least ten times. The chain uses TRBV11-2 and TRBJ2-7; a weak D match, TRBD2 (5 bases). The CDR3 spans 14 residues. Germline CDR1 SGHAT, CDR2 FQNNGV. V was pared by 6 bases and J by 4 bases, with 16 bases between. This chain's CDR3 is CASSPAGETYEQYF. The CDR3 region has the DNA TGTGCCAGCAGTCCGGCCGGGGAGACGTACGAGCAGTACTTC.

This clonotype was seen repeatedly, ten times or more. The V call is TRBV15, the J call TRBJ2-4; D is undetermined. The ends were cut back, 3 bases at V and 6 bases at J, with 6 bases in the middle. The V gene's germline CDR1 is LNHNV and CDR2 YYDKDF (reference sequence). This CDR3 region has 12 residues. In DNA form, the CDR3 reads TGTGCCACCAGCAGCCGAACAAACATTCAGTACTTC. Protein product: CATSSRTNIQYF.

This clonotype was seen repeatedly, ten times or more. V is TRBV12-3 or TRBV12-4 and J is TRBJ2-5, with D hard to call. V was cut by 4 bases and J by 5 bases, with 14 bases left in between. The CDR3 is 14 amino acids. In nucleotides, the CDR3 is TGTGCCAGCAGTTCCCACCTGGGGTTGGAGACCCAGTACTTC. It is translated as CASSSHLGLETQYF.

This clonotype has a handful of counts. The CDR3 nucleotides are TGTGCCAGCAACCAGCAGGGGCGGCAGACCCAGTACTTC. Translation: CASNQQGRQTQYF. The chain couples TRBV28 to TRBJ2-5; perhaps TRBD1 as D (6 bases). The CDR3 runs to 13 residues. Per germline, CDR1 MDHEN and CDR2 SYDVKM. Trimming removed 7 bases at V and 6 bases at J, with 15 bases between.

This clonotype has a handful of counts. The V call is TRBV6-1, the J call TRBJ2-3; D may match TRBD1 or TRBD2 (5 bases each). Germline loops: CDR1 MNHNS, CDR2 SASEGT. V lost 11 bases, J lost 0 bases, and 12 bases lay in between. This CDR3 has 13 amino acids. The CDR3 DNA is TGTGCCGCCGGGGCGGAGAGCACAGATACGCAGTATTTT. It yields the protein CAAGAESTDTQYF.

This clonotype was observed at least ten times. The chain links TRBV30 to TRBJ1-1; perhaps TRBD1 as D (5 bases). The V gene's germline CDR1 is GTSNPN and CDR2 SVGIG (reference sequence). This CDR3 has 13 amino acids. Trimming cost V 3 bases and J 0 bases, with 8 bases left between them. In DNA, the CDR3 is TGTGCCTGGAGGTGGGGGTTGAACACTGAAGCTTTCTTT. The encoded protein is CAWRWGLNTEAFF.

This clonotype came up many times. The chain has TRBV11-1 and TRBJ1-1, with D possibly TRBD1 on 5 matching bases. The germline gives CDR1 SGHAT, CDR2 FQDESV (reference sequence). The CDR3 extends over 13 amino acids. Deletions cut 3 bases from V and 5 bases from J, with 10 bases between. As DNA, the CDR3 is TGTGCCAGCAGCTTGGGGCCCGTTACTGAAGCTTTCTTT. It is translated as CASSLGPVTEAFF. The full variable domain, completed using reference TRBV11-1 and TRBJ1-1, is EAEVAQSPRYKITEKSQAVAFWCDPISGHATLYWYRQILGQGPELLVQFQDESVVDDSQLPKDRFSAERLKGVDSTLKIQPAELGDSAMYLCASSLGPVTEAFFGQGTRLTVV.

There are many counts of this clonotype. The rearrangement uses TRBV28 and TRBJ2-7, with TRBD2 matching over 7 bases. The CDR3 runs to 14 residues. Unmatched junction bases numbered 5, after V lost 6 bases and J lost 0 bases. Germline V gene sequence: CDR1 MDHEN, CDR2 SYDVKM. This CDR3 reads CASRLRDYSYEQYF. CDR3 DNA: TGTGCCAGCAGGCTCCGGGACTACTCCTACGAGCAGTACTTC.

Ten or more counts support this clonotype. This rearrangement joins TRBV19 to TRBJ1-2; no firm D call. Germline CDR1 and CDR2: LNHDA and SQIVND (reference sequence). Trimming cost V 5 bases and J 3 bases, with 7 bases left between them. The length of the CDR3 is 12 residues. DNA for the CDR3: TGTGCCAGTAGTGGTCAGCACTATGGCTACACCTTC. It is translated as CASSGQHYGYTF.

This clonotype was detected many times. The chain is built from TRBV20-1 and TRBJ2-7; 8 bases are a match to TRBD2. Looked up from germline, CDR1 is DFQATT and CDR2 is SNEGSKA (reference sequence). This CDR3 is built from 14 residues. V trimming: 6 bases; J trimming: 0 bases; junction bases outside the gene matches: 7. The chain's CDR3 is CSAVLAEISYEQYF. In DNA, the CDR3 is TGCAGTGCCGTACTAGCGGAGATCTCCTACGAGCAGTACTTC.

In this sample, this clonotype turned up many times. V gene TRBV28 combines with J gene TRBJ2-7, with D perhaps matching TRBD1 or TRBD2 (5 bases each). Germline V CDR1 and CDR2: MDHEN, SYDVKM. V gave up 2 bases and J gave up 0 bases, with 11 bases separating them. This CDR3 has 15 amino acids. DNA for the CDR3: TGTGCCAGCAGTTTACGGGTTGGGGGCTCCTACGAGCAGTACTTC. This translates into CASSLRVGGSYEQYF.

This clonotype was observed at least ten times. The chain has TRBV9 and TRBJ2-5, with TRBD2 matching 11 bases. The CDR3 consists of 17 residues. In germline, CDR1 is SGDLS, CDR2 YYNGEE. V lost 2 bases and J lost 5; bases outside the gene matches: 11. DNA for the CDR3: TGTGCCAGCAGCGTTGGAAGTCTAGCGGGAGGATCGGAGACCCAGTACTTC. Protein sequence: CASSVGSLAGGSETQYF. The variable domain in full, completed from reference TRBV9 and TRBJ2-5, reads DSGVTQTPKHLITATGQRVTLRCSPRSGDLSVYWYQQSLDQGLQFLIQYYNGEERAKGNILERFSAQQFPDLHSELNLSSLELGDSALYFCASSVGSLAGGSETQYFGPGTRLLVL.

There are many counts of this clonotype. The rearrangement joins TRBV2 to TRBJ1-1, with D uncertain. The V gene's germline CDR1 is SNHLY and CDR2 FYNNEI. This CDR3 is 14 amino acids long. The V end lost 7 bases, the J end lost 1 base, and 13 bases lay between the germline ends. CDR3 sequence reads: CASNFDGGNTEAFF. CDR3 DNA sequence: TGTGCCAGCAACTTCGACGGCGGGAACACTGAAGCTTTCTTT.

This clonotype was observed a handful of times. CDR3 nucleotides: TGTGCCAGCAGCTACACGGGACTAGGTGCCGGGGAGCTGTTTTTT. Its translation: CASSYTGLGAGELFF. This sequence joins TRBV5-5 and TRBJ2-2; TRBD2 aligns across 8 bases. This CDR3 contains 15 residues. J was trimmed by 6 bases and V by 3 bases; bases with no gene match: 7. Germline V gives CDR1 SGHKS, CDR2 YYEKEE (reference sequence).

In its sample, this clonotype was seen many times. The rearrangement uses TRBV7-2 and TRBJ1-5, with D perhaps TRBD1 (6 bases). Germline assignment: CDR1 SGHTA and CDR2 FQGNSA. V was trimmed by 5 bases and J by 5 bases, leaving 10 bases between them. This CDR3 has 13 residues. This CDR3 is CASSLGTHQPQHF. DNA for the CDR3: TGTGCCAGCAGCCTCGGGACACATCAGCCCCAGCATTTT.

Comments on this clonotype: Germline and junction disagree at one end, which may indicate a read error. The chain carries TRBV11-2 and TRBJ2-7; 7 nucleotides agree with TRBD2. This CDR3 spans 16 amino acids. Germline V gives CDR1 SGHAT, CDR2 FQNNGV. CDR3 bases: TGTGCCAGCAGCTTAGATGGAGCGGGGACCCTCTACGAGCAGTGCTTC. Its translation is CASSLDGAGTLYEQCF.

Ten or more counts support this clonotype. The V gene is TRBV12-3 or TRBV12-4, the J gene TRBJ2-7; 10 bases are a match to TRBD1. Trimming took 5 bases from V and 6 from J; bases not matched to a gene: 13. There are 16 residues in the CDR3. The CDR3, as DNA: TGTGCCAGCAGTCCCCGGACAGGGGGGGATGAAGGCGAGCAGTACTTC. Translated, it gives CASSPRTGGDEGEQYF.

DNA of the CDR3: TGTGCCAGCCAACCGGCTAAGGGGCGGCAAGAGACCCAGTACTTC. Amino acids: CASQPAKGRQETQYF. The chain joins TRBV27 to TRBJ2-5, with D maybe TRBD1 (5 bases). Germline-derived CDR1 and CDR2 are MNHEY and SMNVEV (reference sequence). The CDR3 sequence is 15 residues long. The V and J ends lost 8 bases and 2 bases respectively, with 18 bases between them.

This clonotype occurred many times. The J gene is TRBJ1-5, the V gene TRBV2; D might be TRBD1 (5 bases). The V and J ends lost 4 bases and 5 bases respectively, with 12 bases between them. The CDR3 is 14 amino acids. Germline V gives CDR1 SNHLY, CDR2 FYNNEI. For the CDR3, the DNA is TGTGCCAGCAGTGTTCAGGGCAAGTATCAGCCCCAGCATTTT. The encoded protein is CASSVQGKYQPQHF.

This clonotype has a count of ten or more. The chain employs TRBV5-1 and TRBJ1-3; D call uncertain. The V gene lost 0 bases and the J gene lost 0 bases, with 7 bases spanning the gap. CDR1 SGHRS and CDR2 YFSETQ come from the germline V gene. This CDR3 contains 15 residues. This CDR3 reads CASSLAGDSGNTIYF. In DNA, the CDR3 is TGCGCCAGCAGCTTGGCCGGAGACTCTGGAAACACCATATATTTT. Complete variable domain (other parts from reference TRBV5-1 and TRBJ1-3): KAGVTQTPRYLIKTRGQQVTLSCSPISGHRSVSWYQQTPGQGLQFLFEYFSETQRNKGNFPGRFSGRQFSNSRSEMNVSTLELGDSALYLCASSLAGDSGNTIYFGEGSWLTVV.

J is TRBJ1-6 and V is TRBV7-2; tentatively, D is TRBD1 (6 bases). Germline CDR1 SGHTA, CDR2 FQGNSA. The CDR3 spans 12 residues. Trimming removed 11 bases from V and 7 bases from J, with 12 bases in between. This chain's CDR3 is CAGATGNSPLHF. In DNA, the CDR3 is TGTGCCGGAGCGACAGGAAATTCACCCCTCCACTTT.

This clonotype was counted many times. This chain links TRBV6-1 with TRBJ1-1; 12 bases are shared with TRBD1. Per germline, CDR1 MNHNS and CDR2 SASEGT. The CDR3 is made up of 14 amino acids. Trimming at V came to 8 bases and at J to 3 bases, leaving 4 bases not matched to a gene. The CDR3: CASGDRGLDTEAFF. The DNA of the CDR3 is TGTGCCAGCGGGGACAGGGGGCTTGACACTGAAGCTTTCTTT.

The chain uses TRBV4-2 and TRBJ1-5, with TRBD1 identical over 7 bases. The ends lost 4 bases at V and 6 bases at J; junction bases unmatched: 9. Looked up from germline, CDR1 is LGHNA and CDR2 is YNFKEQ. The CDR3 contains 15 residues. The CDR3 nucleotides are TGTGCCAGCAGCCGCCTCACAGGGGAGGGTCAGCCCCAGCATTTT. It is translated as CASSRLTGEGQPQHF.